This passage covers 24 T cell receptor beta chains from one sample sequenced in a study of cytomegalovirus exposure and HLA in healthy donors (dated by TCRdb to 2017 to 2019). Library construction relied on the immunoSEQ multiplex PCR assay. For the multiplex PCR, a mixture combining 60 forward primers for TCR Vbeta segments and 13 reverse primers for TCR Jbeta segments was used. Here the immuneACCESS table is served through TCRdb, limited to in-frame sequences with V and J called. Missing clones are a known gap in these copies; in checked studies unresolved V genes cover under half, and the rest lacks a known reason. In all, the sample holds over 100,000 clones, and approximately 87% of those were seen once. The top ten constitute just over 2.5% of the sample. The specimen sequenced was PBMCs. The receptors were gathered from a man in his forties or fifties in good health and CMV-seronegative.

This clone was seen a handful of times. The chain employs TRBV9 and TRBJ1-2, with 8 bases fitting TRBD1. Germline V lookup: CDR1 SGDLS, CDR2 YYNGEE. Unmatched junction bases numbered 4, after V lost 0 bases and J lost 6 bases. The CDR3 runs 14 residues. The CDR3 DNA reads as TGTGCCAGCAGCGTAGGGACAGGGACGAATGGCTACACCTTC. Protein: CASSVGTGTNGYTF. Complete variable domain (other parts from reference TRBV9 and TRBJ1-2): DSGVTQTPKHLITATGQRVTLRCSPRSGDLSVYWYQQSLDQGLQFLIQYYNGEERAKGNILERFSAQQFPDLHSELNLSSLELGDSALYFCASSVGTGTNGYTFGSGTRLTVV.

In this sample, this clone turned up a few times. The chain employs TRBV19 and TRBJ2-1, with 14 bases identical to TRBD2. The V and J ends lost 4 bases and 8 bases, in that order; junction bases with no gene match: 10. Germline CDR1 LNHDA, CDR2 SQIVND (reference sequence). This CDR3 spans 17 amino acids. In nucleotides, the CDR3 is TGTGCCAGTAGTAGAGGACTAGCGGGGGGCCCCTTAGATGAGCAGTTCTTC. Its protein product is CASSRGLAGGPLDEQFF.

The V call is TRBV4-3, the J call TRBJ2-3; perhaps TRBD2 as D (7 bases). Trimming removed 0 bases from V and 2 bases from J, with 18 bases in between. CDR3 length equals 18 residues. In germline, CDR1 is LGHNA, CDR2 YSLEER. This chain's CDR3 is CASSQEWSGGAITDTQYF. The CDR3 DNA is TGCGCCAGCAGCCAAGAGTGGAGTGGGGGGGCGATCACAGATACGCAGTATTTT.

The rearrangement joins TRBV7-9 to TRBJ1-4, with a possible D match to TRBD1 (5 bases). With 5 bases removed from V and 10 bases from J, the gap between germline ends came to 17 bases. Germline values: CDR1 SEHNR, CDR2 FQNEAQ (reference sequence). The CDR3 extends over 14 amino acids. CDR3 sequence (DNA): TGTGCCAGCAGCCCGACGGGGGATATAACAAAACTGTTTTTT. This codes for CASSPTGDITKLFF.

This chain connects TRBV7-2 to TRBJ1-5; TRBD1 matches 8 bases. The CDR3 sequence is 17 residues long. V gave up 3 bases and J gave up 2 bases; unmatched junction bases: 9. Germline CDR1 reads SGHTA; CDR2 reads FQGNSA. The CDR3: CASSFKAGQGGNQPQHF. CDR3 DNA sequence: TGTGCCAGCAGCTTTAAGGCAGGACAGGGAGGCAATCAGCCCCAGCATTTT.

V usage is TRBV7-6 and J usage is TRBJ2-3; 8 bases are a match to TRBD2. V was pared by 2 bases and J by 2 bases, with 9 bases of the junction left unmatched. Germline CDR1 SGHVS, CDR2 FNYEAQ. CDR3 length: 17 residues. CDR3 coding DNA: TGTGCCAGCAGCTTAAGTACAGCGGGGGTCAACACAGATACGCAGTATTTT. It specifies CASSLSTAGVNTDTQYF.

This chain's CDR3 is CASSSRQGGYNEQFF. The CDR3 region has the DNA TGTGCCAGCAGCTCCCGACAGGGGGGTTACAATGAGCAGTTCTTC. J is TRBJ2-1 and V is TRBV2; 9 bases are a match to TRBD1. The CDR3 is 15 residues long. Germline V gene sequence: CDR1 SNHLY, CDR2 FYNNEI. Trimming removed 6 bases from V and 4 bases from J; junction bases left unmatched: 7.

The chain links TRBV19 to TRBJ2-2, with D possibly matching TRBD1 (5 bases). The germline V and J ends were trimmed by 5 bases and 0 bases, with 7 bases remaining between them. Per the germline V gene, CDR1 is LNHDA and CDR2 is SQIVND (reference sequence). The CDR3 is made up of 14 amino acids. DNA for the CDR3: TGTGCCAGTAGTGACAGACCGAACACCGGGGAGCTGTTTTTT. Protein product: CASSDRPNTGELFF.

This rearrangement joins TRBV5-1 to TRBJ2-3, with TRBD2 identical over 11 bases. After removal of 0 bases from V and 5 bases from J, the junction contained 8 bases not matched to a gene. Germline values: CDR1 SGHRS, CDR2 YFSETQ. The CDR3 sequence is 17 residues long. This chain's CDR3 is CASSLAGSGGAQDTQYF. The CDR3 DNA follows: TGCGCCAGCAGCTTGGCCGGTAGCGGGGGGGCCCAAGATACGCAGTATTTT.

This CDR3 is CASTGTGRTDTQYF. The CDR3 DNA reads as TGTGCCAGCACCGGGACAGGGCGCACAGATACGCAGTATTTT. The chain joins TRBV5-8 to TRBJ2-3, with 9 bases aligning to TRBD1. Germline lookup yields CDR1 SGHTS and CDR2 YDEGEE. This CDR3 contains 14 residues. V dropped 6 bases and J dropped 1; count of bases not matched to a gene: 3.

There are a few counts of this clone. The chain combines TRBV20-1 with TRBJ1-1; perhaps TRBD1 as D (5 bases). The CDR3 spans 11 residues. Looked up from germline, CDR1 is DFQATT and CDR2 is SNEGSKA (reference sequence). V lost 3 bases and J 10 bases, leaving 12 bases between the germline ends. The CDR3: CSARLGEGAFF. The CDR3 DNA reads as TGCAGTGCTAGGTTGGGGGAGGGAGCTTTCTTT.

The chain combines TRBV2 with TRBJ2-3; D is possibly TRBD1 (7 bases). Looked up from germline, CDR1 is SNHLY and CDR2 is FYNNEI. Trimming pared 5 bases from V and 4 bases from J, leaving 16 bases between. This CDR3 comprises 15 residues. The CDR3 region has the DNA TGTGCCAGCAGTCTTGGAGGGGGCGGTGCAGATACGCAGTATTTT. Amino acid sequence: CASSLGGGGADTQYF. Variable domain in full (rest from reference TRBV2 and TRBJ2-3): EPEVTQTPSHQVTQMGQEVILRCVPISNHLYFYWYRQILGQKVEFLVSFYNNEISEKSEIFDDQFSVERPDGSNFTLKIRSTKLEDSAMYFCASSLGGGGADTQYFGPGTRLTVL.

The rearrangement links TRBV5-1 to TRBJ2-7; 8 nucleotides align to TRBD1. The CDR3 length is 18 residues. V dropped 0 bases and J dropped 0; count of bases not matched to a gene: 11. Germline V gives CDR1 SGHRS, CDR2 YFSETQ. CDR3 protein: CASSLGPLGQGNSYEQYF. The CDR3 DNA is TGCGCCAGCAGCTTGGGGCCCCTCGGACAGGGCAACTCCTACGAGCAGTACTTC.

The table lists this clone with a few counts. The V and J genes are TRBV15 and TRBJ1-2; possible D gene TRBD1, 6 bases. V was pared by 2 bases and J by 6 bases, with 19 bases between. This CDR3 contains 16 residues. Looked up from germline, CDR1 is LNHNV and CDR2 is YYDKDF (reference sequence). DNA of the CDR3: TGTGCCACCAGCAGACGGGACATGACGATCCGGGATGGCTACACCTTC. The encoded protein is CATSRRDMTIRDGYTF.

The rearrangement uses TRBV28 and TRBJ2-7; 8 bases line up with TRBD2. Losses at the gene ends were 5 bases for V and 3 bases for J; bases not matched to a gene: 6. CDR1 and CDR2 from the germline V gene are MDHEN and SYDVKM. The CDR3 totals 14 residues. CDR3 DNA: TGTGCCAGCAGTGGGACTAGAGGCCGCTACGAGCAGTACTTC. Its translation is CASSGTRGRYEQYF.

This chain uses TRBV19 with TRBJ1-2; tentatively, D is TRBD1 (5 bases). CDR1 is LNHDA and CDR2 is SQIVND in the germline V gene (reference sequence). The CDR3 runs to 15 residues. The V and J ends lost 5 bases and 4 bases respectively, with 17 bases between them. CDR3 loop: CASSPGGYPTYGYTF. CDR3 sequence (DNA): TGTGCCAGTAGTCCCGGGGGGTATCCGACCTATGGCTACACCTTC.

This chain links TRBV9 with TRBJ2-7, with 10 nucleotides matching TRBD1. Losses at the gene ends were 0 bases for V and 0 bases for J; bases not matched to a gene: 3. The CDR3 is 16 amino acids. From germline, CDR1 is SGDLS and CDR2 YYNGEE. CDR3 in amino acids: CASSVGGTGVSYEQYF. Written as DNA, the CDR3 is TGTGCCAGCAGCGTAGGAGGGACAGGGGTCTCCTACGAGCAGTACTTC.

CDR3 region: CASSQDRASGGAGTQYF. The CDR3 DNA sequence: TGCGCCAGCAGCCAAGATAGGGCTAGCGGGGGGGCCGGTACGCAGTATTTT. This chain connects TRBV4-3 to TRBJ2-3; 12 bases line up with TRBD2. The J segment lost 8 bases and the V segment lost 0 bases, leaving 9 bases of the junction unmatched. This CDR3 is 17 amino acids long. Germline lookup yields CDR1 LGHNA and CDR2 YSLEER.

V is TRBV11-2 and J is TRBJ1-2; D is ambiguous. Germline V gene sequence: CDR1 SGHAT, CDR2 FQNNGV. The CDR3 consists of 12 residues. V lost 3 bases to trimming and J lost 8 bases, with 10 bases between them. The CDR3 bases are TGTGCCAGCAGCTTCTGGGGAGGGGGCTACACCTTC. The encoded protein is CASSFWGGGYTF.

J is TRBJ2-3 and V is TRBV6-5; 9 positions match TRBD2. Germline V CDR1 and CDR2: MNHEY, SVGAGI. V lost 4 bases, J lost 0 bases, and 2 bases stayed unmatched. The CDR3 sequence is 15 residues long. CDR3 DNA sequence: TGTGCCAGCAGTTTCAGCGGGGGGAGCACAGATACGCAGTATTTT. As protein: CASSFSGGSTDTQYF.

This rearrangement joins TRBV10-2 to TRBJ2-1; D perhaps matches TRBD1 (6 bases). The germline gives CDR1 WSHSY, CDR2 SAAADI. This CDR3 has 15 amino acids. Trimming took 3 bases from V and 5 from J, leaving 14 bases between them. The CDR3 DNA reads as TGCGCCAGCAGTGATAACTTATCAGGGGACAATGAGCAGTTCTTC. Its protein is CASSDNLSGDNEQFF.

The chain is built from TRBV9 and TRBJ1-6, with TRBD1 matching over 9 bases. The CDR3 sequence is 13 residues long. The junction had 3 bases not matched to a gene; V was cut back by 0 bases and J by 14 bases. CDR1 and CDR2 from the germline V gene are SGDLS and YYNGEE. CDR3 loop: CASSVADRGSLHF. CDR3 DNA sequence: TGTGCCAGCAGCGTAGCGGACAGGGGATCCCTCCACTTT.

This clone has only a few counts. The V and J genes are TRBV18 and TRBJ2-2; D gene unclear. V was cut by 0 bases and J by 6 bases, with 11 bases left in between. CDR3 length equals 15 residues. Germline CDR1 and CDR2: KGHSH and LQKENI. CDR3 sequence reads: CASSPPIDFPGELFF. The DNA for the CDR3 is TGTGCCAGCTCACCACCGATAGATTTTCCCGGGGAGCTGTTTTTT.

This chain joins TRBV6-5 and TRBJ1-1; D is unclear. The V end was cut by 0 bases, the J end by 3 bases, with 5 bases between. Germline CDR1 and CDR2: MNHEY and SVGAGI. The CDR3 totals 13 residues. The CDR3 protein is CASSYSLYTEAFF. The DNA for the CDR3 is TGTGCCAGCAGTTACTCTTTATACACTGAAGCTTTCTTT.